Listed here are 21 T cell receptor beta chains from one sample, sequenced in a study of shared clonotypes between healthy human individuals. Generated by immunoSEQ multiplex PCR, the TCRdb table keeps only in-frame clones and is missing some. The repertoire consists of about 480,000 clones, with 60% to 80% occurring once and the leading ten covering around an eighth. Sequences were obtained from PBMCs. These TCRs come from a woman in her forties in good health. Some clones in this sample may be carry-over from other donors' samples.

The chain's CDR3 is CASSQLAGDSYEQYF. The CDR3 DNA follows: TGTGCCAGCAGCCAACTAGCGGGAGACTCCTACGAGCAGTACTTC. This chain links TRBV14 with TRBJ2-7; TRBD2 agrees at 10 bases. V lost 2 bases, J lost 0 bases, and 1 base stayed unmatched. The CDR3 runs to 15 residues. From germline, CDR1 is SGHDN and CDR2 FVKESK.

This chain connects TRBV2 to TRBJ2-7; 12 bases align to TRBD2. V lost 5 bases and J lost 0; bases outside the gene matches: 5. The CDR3 is 16 amino acids. The germline CDR1 and CDR2 sequences are SNHLY and FYNNEI. The CDR3 region has the DNA TGTGCCAGCAGTATATCGACTAGCGGGAGCTCCTACGAGCAGTACTTC. Translating it yields CASSISTSGSSYEQYF.

Comments on this clone: One end of the junction varies from germline; a read error may be responsible. The rearrangement joins TRBV30 to TRBJ2-7; tentative D call: TRBD2 (6 bases). Germline V gives CDR1 GTSNPN, CDR2 SVGIG (reference sequence). The CDR3 is made up of 12 amino acids. The CDR3 spells CAWSPPGDEQCF. In DNA, the CDR3 is TGTGCCTGGAGTCCCCCGGGGGACGAGCAGTGCTTC.

This rearrangement joins TRBV11-2 to TRBJ2-2, with D maybe TRBD1 (5 bases). Germline values: CDR1 SGHAT, CDR2 FQNNGV. The CDR3 consists of 16 residues. Trimming stripped 2 bases from V and 5 bases from J, with 15 bases between. In DNA, the CDR3 is TGTGCCAGCAGCTTACAAGGGGCGTTCGTTACCGGGGAGCTGTTTTTT. It translates to CASSLQGAFVTGELFF.

This clone was counted only a few times. This chain joins TRBV11-3 and TRBJ2-2, with D possibly being TRBD2 (6 bases). This CDR3 contains 13 residues. Trimming took off 6 bases at V and 6 bases at J, with 11 bases between the two ends. Germline CDR1 reads SGHNT; CDR2 reads YENEEA. The CDR3 bases are TGTGCCAGCAGGAAGGGAGGCGCCGGGGAGCTGTTTTTT. Translation gives CASRKGGAGELFF.

The rearrangement links TRBV7-8 to TRBJ1-1; no clear D. The germline gives CDR1 SGHVS, CDR2 FQNEAQ. Deletions cut 5 bases from V and 0 bases from J, with 7 bases between. CDR3 size: 13 residues. This chain's CDR3 is CASSTLVNTEAFF. The CDR3, as DNA: TGTGCCAGCAGCACCCTCGTGAACACTGAAGCTTTCTTT.

Turning to this clone: A much larger clone differs by one base, so this may be a read error. The rearrangement uses TRBV28 and TRBJ2-3, with D hard to call. CDR1 is MDHEN, CDR2 SYDVKM, per germline. Trimming removed 5 bases from V and 0 bases from J, with 3 bases in between. CDR3 size: 12 residues. CDR3 amino acids: CASSLSTDTQYF. As DNA, the CDR3 is TGTGCCAGCAGTCTTAGCACAGATACGCAGTATTTT.

The chain links TRBV15 to TRBJ2-3; tentatively, D is TRBD2 (6 bases). V lost 5 bases and J 2 bases, leaving 14 bases between the germline ends. The CDR3 consists of 15 residues. The germline V gene encodes CDR1 LNHNV and CDR2 YYDKDF (reference sequence). CDR3 sequence: CATSGIADITDTQYF. In DNA, the CDR3 is TGTGCCACCAGCGGAATAGCGGACATCACAGATACGCAGTATTTT.

This chain connects TRBV27 to TRBJ2-5; 10 bases are shared with TRBD2. Germline assignment: CDR1 MNHEY and CDR2 SMNVEV (reference sequence). V gave up 2 bases and J gave up 2 bases; unmatched junction bases: 8. There are 17 residues in the CDR3. In DNA form, the CDR3 reads TGTGCCAGCAGTTTAGGGCTAGCGGGAGTTGGTCAAGAGACCCAGTACTTC. Translated, it gives CASSLGLAGVGQETQYF.

V and J are TRBV7-2 and TRBJ2-5; D gene unclear. The CDR3 runs 15 residues. Trimming removed 5 bases at V and 2 bases at J, with 15 bases between. From germline, CDR1 is SGHTA and CDR2 FQGNSA. The CDR3 DNA reads as TGTGCCAGCAGCCATTCAAGGGCCACACAAGAGACCCAGTACTTC. It specifies CASSHSRATQETQYF.

The rearrangement uses TRBV7-3 and TRBJ2-3; D may be TRBD1 or TRBD2 (5 bases each). Germline CDR1 reads SGHTA; CDR2 reads FQGTGA. V lost 4 bases and J 0 bases, leaving 8 bases between the germline ends. The CDR3 runs 14 residues. CDR3: CASSYGASTDTQYF. In DNA, the CDR3 is TGTGCCAGCAGCTACGGGGCTAGCACAGATACGCAGTATTTT. Drawing the rest from reference TRBV7-3 and TRBJ2-3, the complete variable domain is GAGVSQTPSNKVTEKGKYVELRCDPISGHTALYWYRQSLGQGPEFLIYFQGTGAADDSGLPNDRFFAVRPEGSVSTLKIQRTERGDSAVYLCASSYGASTDTQYFGPGTRLTVL.

The chain uses TRBV2 and TRBJ2-2; D remains ambiguous. The V gene lost 11 bases and the J gene lost 0 bases, with 10 bases spanning the gap. CDR3 length equals 13 residues. Looked up from germline, CDR1 is SNHLY and CDR2 is FYNNEI. The CDR3 nucleotides read TGTGCCTGGGCAGAAGCGAACACCGGGGAGCTGTTTTTT. It specifies CAWAEANTGELFF.

This clone was seen repeatedly, ten times or more. The chain links TRBV11-2 to TRBJ1-1; D gene uncertain. The germline CDR1 and CDR2 sequences are SGHAT and FQNNGV. V was shortened by 1 base and J by 2 bases, with 8 bases between the two germline ends. The CDR3 spans 14 residues. This CDR3 is CASSLGAGNTEAFF. In DNA form, the CDR3 reads TGTGCCAGCAGCTTAGGGGCAGGAAACACTGAAGCTTTCTTT.

V is TRBV10-3 and J is TRBJ2-3; possible D gene TRBD2, 5 bases. The CDR3 runs to 14 residues. Trimming took 2 bases from V and 1 from J, leaving 7 bases between them. Germline CDR1 is ENHRY and CDR2 is SYGVKD. The CDR3 loop reads CAISETRGTDTQYF. CDR3 nucleotide sequence: TGTGCCATCAGTGAGACTAGGGGCACAGATACGCAGTATTTT.

This rearrangement joins TRBV9 to TRBJ2-1; D may be TRBD1 or TRBD2 (6 bases each). Per the germline V gene, CDR1 is SGDLS and CDR2 is YYNGEE. Between the trimmed V and J ends, which lost 0 bases and 4 bases, there was a span of 11 bases. The CDR3 contains 15 residues. Here the CDR3 reads CASSVAGDSYNEQFF. Written as DNA, the CDR3 is TGTGCCAGCAGCGTAGCAGGGGACTCTTACAATGAGCAGTTCTTC.

The chain recombines TRBV25-1 with TRBJ1-4; D remains unclear. Germline CDR1 is MGHDK and CDR2 is SYGVNS. V was clipped by 3 bases and J by 6 bases, with 14 bases between them. CDR3 length equals 15 residues. CDR3 sequence reads: CASSDPQVFDEKLFF. In DNA, the CDR3 is TGTGCCAGCAGTGACCCTCAGGTGTTCGATGAAAAACTGTTTTTT. The whole variable domain, remainder taken from reference TRBV25-1 and TRBJ1-4, is EADIYQTPRYLVIGTGKKITLECSQTMGHDKMYWYQQDPGMELHLIHYSYGVNSTEKGDLSSESTVSRIRTEHFPLTLESARPSHTSQYLCASSDPQVFDEKLFFGSGTQLSVL.

The genes are TRBV7-2 and TRBJ2-4; D not certain. Germline loops: CDR1 SGHTA, CDR2 FQGNSA. The length of the CDR3 is 11 residues. Trimming shortened V by 5 bases and J by 7 bases, and 6 bases separated the two germline ends. The DNA for the CDR3 is TGTGCCAGCAGCCAAACTAACATTCAGTACTTC. Translation gives CASSQTNIQYF. Together with reference TRBV7-2 and TRBJ2-4, the CDR3 gives the full variable domain: GAGVSQSPSNKVTEKGKDVELRCDPISGHTALYWYRQSLGQGLEFLIYFQGNSAPDKSGLPSDRFSAERTGGSVSTLTIQRTQQEDSAVYLCASSQTNIQYFGAGTRLSVL.

The chain joins TRBV28 to TRBJ2-7; D may be TRBD2 (5 bases). Trimming removed 7 bases at V and 3 bases at J, with 16 bases between. CDR1 and CDR2 (germline): MDHEN, SYDVKM. The CDR3 is made up of 14 amino acids. CDR3 amino acids: CASTGRVAYYEQYF. The CDR3, as DNA: TGTGCCAGCACCGGCCGGGTAGCGTACTACGAGCAGTACTTC. The whole variable domain, filled in from reference TRBV28 and TRBJ2-7, reads DVKVTQSSRYLVKRTGEKVFLECVQDMDHENMFWYRQDPGLGLRLIYFSYDVKMKEKGDIPEGYSVSREKKERFSLILESASTNQTSMYLCASTGRVAYYEQYFGPGTRLTVT.

This chain joins TRBV2 and TRBJ2-7, with a tentative D call TRBD1 (6 bases). V dropped 2 bases and J dropped 3 bases, with 14 bases sitting between them. CDR1 and CDR2 (germline): SNHLY, FYNNEI. CDR3 size: 15 residues. The CDR3 here is CASSERSTGLYEQYF. For the CDR3, the DNA is TGTGCCAGCAGTGAACGTTCGACAGGCCTCTACGAGCAGTACTTC. Complete variable domain (other parts from reference TRBV2 and TRBJ2-7): EPEVTQTPSHQVTQMGQEVILRCVPISNHLYFYWYRQILGQKVEFLVSFYNNEISEKSEIFDDQFSVERPDGSNFTLKIRSTKLEDSAMYFCASSERSTGLYEQYFGPGTRLTVT.

The chain carries TRBV5-1 and TRBJ2-1; 9 nucleotides agree with TRBD2. With 2 bases clipped from V and 7 bases from J, the junction kept 10 bases outside the gene matches. The CDR3 totals 16 residues. Germline CDR1 is SGHRS and CDR2 is YFSETQ. This CDR3 reads CASSFMGGRASNEQFF. CDR3 sequence (DNA): TGCGCCAGCAGCTTCATGGGCGGGAGGGCCAGTAATGAGCAGTTCTTC.

This chain uses TRBV2 with TRBJ2-1; a possible D gene is TRBD2 (6 bases). The germline V and J ends were trimmed by 7 bases and 14 bases, with 21 bases remaining between them. Germline V gene sequence: CDR1 SNHLY, CDR2 FYNNEI. This CDR3 region has 13 residues. The CDR3, as DNA: TGTGCCAGCAATCCGCGCGGCCTCCCGGGGGAGTTCTTC. Amino acids: CASNPRGLPGEFF.